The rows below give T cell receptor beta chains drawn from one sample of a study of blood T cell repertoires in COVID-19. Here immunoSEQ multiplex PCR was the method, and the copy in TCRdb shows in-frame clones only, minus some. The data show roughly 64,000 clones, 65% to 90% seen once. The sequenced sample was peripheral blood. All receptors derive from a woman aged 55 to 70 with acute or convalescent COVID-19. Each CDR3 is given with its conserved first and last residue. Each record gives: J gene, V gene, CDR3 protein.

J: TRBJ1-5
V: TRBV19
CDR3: CASSGSLQGQPQHF

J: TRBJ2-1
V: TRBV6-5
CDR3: CASSTSGVDEQFF

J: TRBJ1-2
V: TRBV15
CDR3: CATSREVDTSYGYTF

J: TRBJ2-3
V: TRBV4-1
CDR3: CASSQEGAGGPSTDTQYF

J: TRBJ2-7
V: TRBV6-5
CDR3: CASSYSGTGGYEQYF

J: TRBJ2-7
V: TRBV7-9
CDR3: CASSYPGRGPSYEQYF

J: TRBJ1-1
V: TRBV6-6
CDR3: CASTADRSFEAFF

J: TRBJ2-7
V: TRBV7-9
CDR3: CASSLAVQGAGEQYF

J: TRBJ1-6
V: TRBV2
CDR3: CAGSQRQNPNSPLHF

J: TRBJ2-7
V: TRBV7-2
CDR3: CASSLSFTSSYEQYF

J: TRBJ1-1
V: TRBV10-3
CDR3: CAIMGQGSMNTEAFF

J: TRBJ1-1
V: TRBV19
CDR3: CASRRGQQNTEAFF

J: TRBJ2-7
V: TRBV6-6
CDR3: CASSLGDRYEQYF

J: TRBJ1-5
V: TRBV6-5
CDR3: CASNEGQSINQPQHF

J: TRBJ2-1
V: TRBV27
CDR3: CASSLWAAVNEQFF

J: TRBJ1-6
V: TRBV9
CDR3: CASTKEGTSSYNSPLHF

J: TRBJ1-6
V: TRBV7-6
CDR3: CASIRQGTKPESPPLHF

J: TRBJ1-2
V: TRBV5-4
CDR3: CASSRGTGVDYGYTF

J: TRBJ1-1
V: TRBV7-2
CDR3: CASSLRDSYTEAFF

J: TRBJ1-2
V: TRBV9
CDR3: CASSVGRIDYGYTF

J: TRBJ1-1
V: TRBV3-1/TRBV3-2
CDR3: CASSQVGGGNTEAFF

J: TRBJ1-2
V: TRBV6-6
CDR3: CASSRTENYGYTF

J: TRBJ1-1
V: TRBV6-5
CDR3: CASRITHVNTEAFF

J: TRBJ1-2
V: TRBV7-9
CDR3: CASSLGTGYGYTF

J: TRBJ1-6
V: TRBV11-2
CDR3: CASSLDRINSPLHF

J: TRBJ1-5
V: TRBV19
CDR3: CASSTQGGNQPQHF

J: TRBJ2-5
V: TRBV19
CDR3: CASSSGLAASGTQYF

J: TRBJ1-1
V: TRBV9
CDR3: CASSVAGGGLNTEAFF

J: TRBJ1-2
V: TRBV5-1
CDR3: CASSRAGTGNYGYTF

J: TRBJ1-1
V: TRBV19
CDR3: CASSISSGRTEAFF

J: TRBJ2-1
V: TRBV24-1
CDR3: CATSDGPPEGNEQFF

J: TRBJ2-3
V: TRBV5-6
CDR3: CASSLWDRASDTQYF

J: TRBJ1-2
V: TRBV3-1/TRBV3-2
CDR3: CASSPGVGGQASYGYTF

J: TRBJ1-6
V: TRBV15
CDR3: CATSRATGAIYNSPLHF

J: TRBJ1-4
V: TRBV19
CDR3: CASSVGKGRENEKLFF

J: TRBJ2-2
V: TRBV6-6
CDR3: CAIRGRTGELFF